The text below deals with one T cell receptor beta chain. The antigen is undetermined. All of the donors resided in Nashville, Tennessee, and each was a Caucasian adult. Clones were read by immunoSEQ multiplex PCR, and TCRdb kept only the in-frame ones, dropping some. The sample records roughly 2,300,000 clones, just under 95% being singletons. The sample belongs to a study of shared clonotypes between healthy human individuals. V trimming: 4 bases; J trimming: 4 bases; junction bases outside the gene matches: 3. The CDR3 length is 16 residues. Germline lookup yields CDR1 MNHNS and CDR2 SASEGT. Notes on the study in general: The study found lower generation probabilities in non-shared clonotypes than in those shared by all four donors.

Specimen: naive CD4+ T cells from PBMCs. The subset is: CD45RA+ positively selected. The receptor was derived from a man younger than 35 in good health. Some clones in this sample may be carry-over from other donors' samples. The chain uses TRBV6-1 and TRBJ1-6; 11 positions agree with TRBD1. CDR3 coding DNA: TGTGCCAGCAGTGGCCGGGACAGGGGGTATAATTCACCCCTCCACTTT. It encodes CASSGRDRGYNSPLHF.